This TCR beta chain comes out of a study of vaccination and CD4 T cells after COVID-19. Study-level points and caveats: Median SARS-CoV-2-reactive clonotype numbers rose nonsignificantly, roughly 20 to 40.

This clonotype was seen a handful of times. The antigen is undetermined. Indicated treatment: approximately 9-day PBMC culture with coronavirus spike peptide pools or control peptides (ViraFEST assay). The ends lost 11 bases at V and 8 bases at J; junction bases unmatched: 7. The germline V gene encodes CDR1 LNHDA and CDR2 SQIVND (reference sequence). The CDR3 covers 11 residues. Sequenced with the Oncomine TCR Beta short-read assay was DNA taken from cultured CD4+ T cells. MiXCR, run by TCRdb on the PCR reads, gives a single entry per CDR3 protein. Of about 18,000 distinct CDR3 sequences listed, roughly 56% are singletons.

The source material was CD4+ T cells from blood, cultured in vitro, sampled after SARS-CoV-2 vaccination. The TCR comes from a human donor who had recovered from COVID-19. The chain carries TRBV19 and TRBJ1-2; 8 bases map to TRBD1. The chain's CDR3 is CASEDRVGYTF. CDR3 sequence (DNA): TGTGCCTCCGAGGACAGGGTCGGCTACACCTTC.